The clone carrying this T cell receptor (beta chain) was seen a handful of times. Its matching antigen is unknown. These data originate in a study of cytomegalovirus exposure and HLA in healthy donors. V shed 4 bases and J shed 2 bases, with 18 bases lying between them. The CDR3 totals 16 residues. General study points: TRBV6-2, TRBV6-3 and some other V segments were excluded as indistinguishable.

Primers: 60 Vbeta forward and 13 Jbeta reverse. Profiled with immunoSEQ multiplex PCR; TCRdb holds only in-frame clones, not every one. The sample shows about 190,000 clones, around 80% of them seen only once. The TCR sequence derives from a man aged 35-49 years in good health and CMV-seropositive. The chain employs TRBV5-3 and TRBJ1-1, with D perhaps matching TRBD1 (5 bases). TRBV5-3 is assigned to the ORF class and has an uncertain function. Sequencing used PBMCs. CDR3 DNA sequence: TGTGCCAGAAGCCGTGACCTGGACACCTTAAACACTGAAGCTTTCTTT. Amino acids: CARSRDLDTLNTEAFF.